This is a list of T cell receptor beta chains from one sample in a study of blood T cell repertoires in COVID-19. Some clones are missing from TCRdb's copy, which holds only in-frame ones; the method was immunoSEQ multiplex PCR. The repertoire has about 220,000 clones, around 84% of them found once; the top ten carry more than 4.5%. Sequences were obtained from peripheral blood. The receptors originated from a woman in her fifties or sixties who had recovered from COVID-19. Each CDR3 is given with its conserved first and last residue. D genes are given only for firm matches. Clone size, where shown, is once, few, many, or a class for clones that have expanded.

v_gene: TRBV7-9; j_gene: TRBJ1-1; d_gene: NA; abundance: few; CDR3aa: CASSLSTGAFF; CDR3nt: TGTGCCAGCAGCTTAAGCACGGGGGCTTTCTTT
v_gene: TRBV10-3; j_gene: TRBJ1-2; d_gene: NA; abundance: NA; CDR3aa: CAISESAVTYGYTF; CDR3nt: TGTGCCATCAGTGAGTCGGCAGTTACCTATGGCTACACCTTC
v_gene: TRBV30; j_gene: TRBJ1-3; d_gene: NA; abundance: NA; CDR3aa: CAWRRDGNTIYF; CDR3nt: TGTGCCTGGAGGCGAGATGGAAACACCATATATTTT
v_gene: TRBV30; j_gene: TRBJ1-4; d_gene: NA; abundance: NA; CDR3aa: CAWSLSGVLLNEKLFF; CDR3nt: TGTGCCTGGAGTCTGAGCGGGGTTCTACTGAATGAAAAACTGTTTTTT
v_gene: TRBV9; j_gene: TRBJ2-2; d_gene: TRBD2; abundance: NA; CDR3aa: CASSVGGAGNGELFF; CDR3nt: TGTGCCAGCAGCGTAGGAGGAGCGGGGAACGGGGAGCTGTTTTTT
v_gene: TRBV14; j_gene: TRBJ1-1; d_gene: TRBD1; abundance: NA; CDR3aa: CASKTGGNTEAFF; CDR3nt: TGTGCCAGCAAGACAGGGGGGAACACTGAAGCTTTCTTT
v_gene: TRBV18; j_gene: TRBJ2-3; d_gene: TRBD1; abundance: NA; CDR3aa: CASSPPGQVVTDTQYF; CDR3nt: TGTGCCAGCTCACCACCGGGACAGGTCGTCACAGATACGCAGTATTTT
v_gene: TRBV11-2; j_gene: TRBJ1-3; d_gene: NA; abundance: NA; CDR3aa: CASSRLQGTGNTIYF; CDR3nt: TGTGCCAGCAGCCGTCTGCAGGGAACTGGAAACACCATATATTTT
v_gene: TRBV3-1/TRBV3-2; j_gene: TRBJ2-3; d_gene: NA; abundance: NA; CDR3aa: CASSPVPSTDTQYF; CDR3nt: TGTGCCAGCAGCCCAGTTCCGTCCACAGATACGCAGTATTTT
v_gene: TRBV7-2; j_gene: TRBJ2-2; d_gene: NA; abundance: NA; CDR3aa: CASSLARVLHATGELFF; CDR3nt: TGTGCCAGCAGCTTAGCGAGGGTCCTCCACGCCACCGGGGAGCTGTTTTTT
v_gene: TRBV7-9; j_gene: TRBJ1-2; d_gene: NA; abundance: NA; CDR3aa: CASSFSDYYGYTF; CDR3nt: TGTGCCAGCAGCTTCTCAGATTACTATGGCTACACCTTC
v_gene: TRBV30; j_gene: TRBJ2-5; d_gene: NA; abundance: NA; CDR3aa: CAWTKFGGRETQYF; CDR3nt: TGTGCCTGGACTAAATTCGGGGGTAGGGAGACCCAGTACTTC
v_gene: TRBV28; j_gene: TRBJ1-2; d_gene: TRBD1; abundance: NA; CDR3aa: CASSPPDRVWHGYTF; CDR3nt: TGTGCCAGCAGTCCTCCGGACAGGGTATGGCATGGCTACACCTTC
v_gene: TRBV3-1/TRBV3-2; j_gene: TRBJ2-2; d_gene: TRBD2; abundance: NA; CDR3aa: CASSHRGGGRSTGELFF; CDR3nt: TGTGCCAGCAGCCACCGCGGGGGAGGGAGAAGCACCGGGGAGCTGTTTTTT
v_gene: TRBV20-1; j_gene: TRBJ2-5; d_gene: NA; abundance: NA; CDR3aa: CSASVTGLGQETQYF; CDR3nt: TGCAGTGCTAGTGTTACAGGTTTGGGACAAGAGACCCAGTACTTC
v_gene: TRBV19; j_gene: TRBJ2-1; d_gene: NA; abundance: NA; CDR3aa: CASSMGGPDSYNEQFF; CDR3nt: TGTGCCAGTAGTATGGGCGGGCCTGACTCCTACAATGAGCAGTTCTTC
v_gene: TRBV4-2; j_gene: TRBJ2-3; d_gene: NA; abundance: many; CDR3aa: CASSRGIDTQYF; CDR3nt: TGTGCCAGCAGCCGAGGGATAGATACGCAGTATTTT
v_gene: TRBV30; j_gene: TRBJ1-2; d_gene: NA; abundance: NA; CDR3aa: CAWSAPPGGSYGYTF; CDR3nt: TGTGCCTGGAGTGCCCCTCCGGGAGGGAGCTATGGCTACACCTTC
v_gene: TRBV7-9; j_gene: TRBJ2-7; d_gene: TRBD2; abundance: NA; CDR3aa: CASSLTDGGAWAYEQYF; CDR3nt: TGTGCCAGCAGCTTAACCGACGGGGGGGCTTGGGCCTACGAGCAGTACTTC
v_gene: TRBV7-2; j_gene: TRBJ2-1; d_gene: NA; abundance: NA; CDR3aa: CASSLTGSPYNEQFF; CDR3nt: TGTGCCAGCAGCTTGACGGGGTCCCCCTACAATGAGCAGTTCTTC
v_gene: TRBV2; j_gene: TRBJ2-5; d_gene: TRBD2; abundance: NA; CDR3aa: CASSELAGETQYF; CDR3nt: TGTGCCAGCAGTGAGCTAGCGGGTGAGACCCAGTACTTC
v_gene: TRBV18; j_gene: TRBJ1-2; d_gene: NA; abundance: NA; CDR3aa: CASSPEDYGYTF; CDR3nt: TGTGCCAGCTCCCCCGAGGACTATGGCTACACCTTC
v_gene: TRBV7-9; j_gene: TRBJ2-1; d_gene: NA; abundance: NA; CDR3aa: CASSHTGGAGDEQFF; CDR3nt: TGTGCCAGCAGCCACACAGGCGGGGCCGGAGATGAGCAGTTCTTC
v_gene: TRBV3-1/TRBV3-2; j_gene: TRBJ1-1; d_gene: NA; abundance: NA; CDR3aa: CASSQEYTAFF; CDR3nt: TGTGCCAGCAGCCAAGAGTACACGGCTTTCTTT
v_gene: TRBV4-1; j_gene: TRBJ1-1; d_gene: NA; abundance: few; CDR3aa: CASSQVLREEAFF; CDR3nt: TGCGCCAGCAGCCAAGTTCTCCGGGAAGAAGCTTTCTTT
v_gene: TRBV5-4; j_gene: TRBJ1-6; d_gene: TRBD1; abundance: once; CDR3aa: CASSFRTGERSPLHF; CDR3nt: TGTGCCAGCAGCTTCCGGACAGGGGAGCGCTCACCCCTCCACTTT
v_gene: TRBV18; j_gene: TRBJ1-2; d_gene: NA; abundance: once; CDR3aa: CASSPRTANNYGYTF; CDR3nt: TGTGCCAGCTCACCAAGGACAGCGAATAACTATGGCTACACCTTC
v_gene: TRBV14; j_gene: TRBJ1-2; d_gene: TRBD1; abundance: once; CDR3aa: CASSPRTGDGYTF; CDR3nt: TGTGCCAGCAGCCCTCGGACAGGGGATGGCTACACCTTC
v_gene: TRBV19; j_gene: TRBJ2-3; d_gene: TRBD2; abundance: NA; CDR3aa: CASSQVAGAGVTDTQYF; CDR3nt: TGTGCCAGTAGTCAGGTAGCGGGGGCGGGGGTCACAGATACGCAGTATTTT
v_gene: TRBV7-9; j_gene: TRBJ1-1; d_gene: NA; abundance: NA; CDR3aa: CASSLQGGNTEAFF; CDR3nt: TGTGCCAGCAGCTTACAAGGGGGGAACACTGAAGCTTTCTTT
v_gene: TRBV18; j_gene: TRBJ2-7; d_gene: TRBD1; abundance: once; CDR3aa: CASSPPGQTYSYEQYF; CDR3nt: TGTGCCAGCTCACCTCCGGGACAGACATACTCCTACGAGCAGTACTTC
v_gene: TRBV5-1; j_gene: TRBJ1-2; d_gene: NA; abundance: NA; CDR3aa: CASSLDTGSFYGYTF; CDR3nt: TGCGCCAGCAGCTTGGACACCGGGAGCTTCTATGGCTACACCTTC
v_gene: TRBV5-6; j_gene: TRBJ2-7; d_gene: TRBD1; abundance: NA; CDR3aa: CASSFDRVSYEQYF; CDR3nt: TGTGCCAGCAGCTTTGACAGGGTTTCCTACGAGCAGTACTTC
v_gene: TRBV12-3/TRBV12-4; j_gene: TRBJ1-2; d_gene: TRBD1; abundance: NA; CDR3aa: CASKTGVGGYTF; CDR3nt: TGTGCCAGCAAAACAGGGGTGGGTGGCTACACCTTC
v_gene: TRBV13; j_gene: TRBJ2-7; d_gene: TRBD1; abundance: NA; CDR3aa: CASSLGRGLKEQYF; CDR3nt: TGTGCCAGCAGCTTAGGCAGGGGGCTCAAAGAGCAGTACTTC
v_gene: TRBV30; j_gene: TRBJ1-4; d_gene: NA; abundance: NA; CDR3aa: CAWSRGSNEKLFF; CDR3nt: TGTGCCTGGAGTAGGGGGAGTAATGAAAAACTGTTTTTT
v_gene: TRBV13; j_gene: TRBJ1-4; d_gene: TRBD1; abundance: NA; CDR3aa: CASSPEGAEKLFF; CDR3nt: TGTGCCAGCAGCCCAGAGGGGGCTGAAAAACTGTTTTTT
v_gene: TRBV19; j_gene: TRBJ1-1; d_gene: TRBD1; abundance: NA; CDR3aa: CASSITGAPTEAFF; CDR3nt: TGTGCCAGTAGTATAACAGGGGCGCCGACTGAAGCTTTCTTT
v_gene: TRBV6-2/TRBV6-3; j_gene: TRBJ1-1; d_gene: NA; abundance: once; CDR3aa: CASSAQGLTEAFF; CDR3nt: TGTGCCAGCAGCGCACAGGGTTTGACTGAAGCTTTCTTT
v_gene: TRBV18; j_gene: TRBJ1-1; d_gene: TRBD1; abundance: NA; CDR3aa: CASSRGTGVNTEAFF; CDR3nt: TGTGCCAGCTCACGGGGGACAGGGGTGAACACTGAAGCTTTCTTT
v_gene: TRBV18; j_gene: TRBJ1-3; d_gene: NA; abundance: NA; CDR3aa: CASSASRDSGNTIYF; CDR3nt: TGTGCCAGCTCAGCTAGCCGGGACTCAGGAAACACCATATATTTT
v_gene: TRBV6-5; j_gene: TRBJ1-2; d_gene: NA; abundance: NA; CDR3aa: CASSYDRNYGYTF; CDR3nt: TGTGCCAGCAGTTACGACAGAAACTATGGCTACACCTTC
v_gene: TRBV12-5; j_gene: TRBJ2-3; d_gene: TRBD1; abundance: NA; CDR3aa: CASASDRGGDTQYF; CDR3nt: TGTGCTAGTGCTTCGGACAGGGGGGGAGATACGCAGTATTTT
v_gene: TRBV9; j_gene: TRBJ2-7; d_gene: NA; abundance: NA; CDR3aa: CASSVAMGDEQYF; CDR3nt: TGTGCCAGCAGCGTAGCTATGGGCGACGAGCAGTACTTC
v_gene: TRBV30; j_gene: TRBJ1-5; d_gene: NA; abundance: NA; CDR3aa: CAWTRTSGDQPQHF; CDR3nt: TGTGCCTGGACAAGGACCAGCGGGGATCAGCCCCAGCATTTT
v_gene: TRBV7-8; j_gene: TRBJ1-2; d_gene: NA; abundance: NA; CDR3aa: CASSLAGQLWYGYTF; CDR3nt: TGTGCCAGCAGCTTAGCTGGCCAATTGTGGTATGGCTACACCTTC
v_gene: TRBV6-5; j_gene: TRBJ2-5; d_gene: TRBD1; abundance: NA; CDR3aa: CASGTGGDPQETQYF; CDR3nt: TGTGCCAGCGGGACAGGGGGCGATCCCCAAGAGACCCAGTACTTC
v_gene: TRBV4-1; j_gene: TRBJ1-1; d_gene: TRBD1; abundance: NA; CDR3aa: CASSQEKGTGTEAFF; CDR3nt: TGCGCCAGCAGCCAGGAGAAGGGGACAGGCACTGAAGCTTTCTTT
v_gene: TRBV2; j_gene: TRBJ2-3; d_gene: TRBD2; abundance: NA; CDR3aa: CASSVTSGDSTDTQYF; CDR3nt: TGTGCCAGCAGTGTGACTAGCGGGGATAGCACAGATACGCAGTATTTT
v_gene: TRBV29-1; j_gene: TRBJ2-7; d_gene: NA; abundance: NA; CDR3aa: CSVGGQSSYEQYF; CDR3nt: TGCAGCGTTGGAGGACAGAGCTCCTACGAGCAGTACTTC
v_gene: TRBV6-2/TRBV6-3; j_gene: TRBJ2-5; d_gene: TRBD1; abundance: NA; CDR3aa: CASSTTGTEFFFQETQYF; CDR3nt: TGTGCCAGCAGTACAACCGGGACAGAGTTTTTTTTCCAAGAGACCCAGTACTTC
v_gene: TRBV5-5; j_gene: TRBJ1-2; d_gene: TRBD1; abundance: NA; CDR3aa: CASSPTGGGGYTF; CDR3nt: TGTGCCAGCAGCCCTACAGGGGGTGGTGGCTACACCTTC
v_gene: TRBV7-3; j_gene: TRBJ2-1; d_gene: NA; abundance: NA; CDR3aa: CASSPGLLGEQFF; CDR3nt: TGTGCCAGCAGCCCGGGACTCCTGGGGGAGCAGTTCTTC
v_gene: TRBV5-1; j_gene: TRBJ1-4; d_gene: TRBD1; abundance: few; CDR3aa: CASSLPGQSNEKLFF; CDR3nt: TGCGCCAGCAGCCTGCCGGGACAGTCTAATGAAAAACTGTTTTTT
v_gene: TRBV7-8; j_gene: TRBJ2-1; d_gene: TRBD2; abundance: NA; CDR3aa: CASSLTSGGYNEQFF; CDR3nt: TGTGCCAGCAGCTTGACTAGCGGGGGCTACAATGAGCAGTTCTTC
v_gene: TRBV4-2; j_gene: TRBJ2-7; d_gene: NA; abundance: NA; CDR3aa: CASSQATGYVSYEQYF; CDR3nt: TGTGCCAGCAGCCAAGCTACAGGATACGTGTCCTACGAGCAGTACTTC
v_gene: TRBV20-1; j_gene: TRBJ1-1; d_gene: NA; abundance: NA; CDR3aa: CSARPGQEAFF; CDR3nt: TGCAGTGCTAGACCCGGACAGGAAGCTTTCTTT